This TCR beta chain was sequenced for a study of human T cells and chemical hapten exposure (dated by TCRdb to the early 2020s). In the study overall: For sensitization, 2% DPC in acetone was applied to a 2 cm by 2 cm area of upper inner arm skin. In alopecia patients, the study followed how the peripheral blood TCR repertoire changed in vivo over primary and secondary sensitization to diphenylcyclopropenone (DPC), a hapten. Blood was sampled from patients pre-sensitization (week 0) and at 2, 6 and about 24 weeks after DPC sensitization. Nearly 30 alopecia patients provided blood for TCR sequencing at one to four time points (pre-sensitization, 2, 6 and 24 weeks). Libraries were pooled for sequencing, and variation in per-sample TCR yields was attributed mainly to small differences in library volumes within the pool. Alopecia areata with under or over 50% scalp involvement, alopecia totalis and alopecia universalis were represented in the patient cohort, which was mostly female. Patients additionally received weekly therapeutic DPC doses to the scalp throughout the approximately 24-week study period. Patch testing was done on the upper back using Finn chambers containing 0.01% DPC, and results were scored after 6 days according to International Contact Dermatitis Research Group standards.

Reading the label with the study, this specimen's time point is: patch test 1, 2 weeks after DPC sensitization. What this sample's treatment or condition label stands for: therapeutic diphenylcyclopropenone sensitization with weekly scalp DPC. At every patch-test visit, the blood draw took place before the patch test was put on. Patients were considered eligible if aged 18 to 70, diagnosed with alopecia and deemed suitable for DPC therapy, and patients were excluded if pregnant. Total RNA was isolated from unfractionated whole blood collected in Tempus Blood RNA tubes. The paper's findings and limits, for the study overall: The number of TCRs above 1 in 1000 frequency did not change with DPC sensitization; there was no evidence of global repertoire structure alterations. Alopecia, a presumed autoimmune disease, was present in all patients, so the immune response of the patients might differ from that of healthy individuals. Expanded TCRs formed significantly more large CDR3 similarity clusters than pre-sensitization or healthy control sets, consistent with antigen-driven responses. After repeated subsampling, changes were observed in the strength of the expansion versus patch-test correlation and in the threshold at which the correlation became significant. Patch test score was positively correlated with the number of PT1 expanded TCRs, with significance at thresholds 8, 16 and 32 but not at 4.

This clonotype has only a few counts. It has no known antigen specificity. Base qualities are not recorded, but no much larger clone differs from it by a single base. Receptor amplification or capture employed RACE. Sequencing was carried out with a NextSeq 500. During library preparation, unique molecular identifiers were attached to individual cDNA molecules so that TCRs could be counted quantitatively and reproducibly. Both TCR alpha and TCR beta chains were sequenced from each blood RNA sample. The original pipeline was this. A median of roughly 100,000 TCRs per sample was observed, with a range of roughly 23,224 to 700,000. The Decombinator software suite was used to annotate V, J and CDR3 in the TCR reads. To make PS versus PT1 abundance plots, every sample was subsampled to the same number of TCRs (28,000). TCRs were defined as expanded if absent before sensitization and observed at least eight times at the 2-week time point. In-frame beta chains were kept once TCRdb had trimmed the public reads at Q25 with fastp and called clones with MiXCR. Every entry covers one CDR3 protein and lists the most common genes and DNA from its rows. The V and J calls follow TCRdb's processing rather than the paper's. The table for this sample lists around 150,000 distinct CDR3 sequences; around 15% of them were counted only once. The ten largest clones represent 1.5% to 2% of the sample.

Sequenced here: whole blood, sampled in connection with sensitization to the hapten diphenylcyclopropenone (DPC). The clonotype was recovered from a woman in her 30s with alopecia areata. Some clones in this sample may be carry-over from other donors' samples.

Read as DNA, the sequence is TGTGCCAGCAGCTTGGTCAAGGGGGCTTGGGACACCGGGGAGCTGTTTTTT. Its protein is CASSLVKGAWDTGELFF. The sequence is built from TRBV11-2 and TRBJ2-2, with TRBD1 identical over 7 junction bases. According to the germline V gene, CDR1 reads SGHAT and CDR2 reads FQNNGV. From V the trimming removes 3 bases and from J it removes 3 bases, while the gene matches leave 10 bases of the junction unaccounted for. The CDR3 covers 17 residues, taking in both the cysteine and the phenylalanine. The kept DNA is CDR3 alone, 51 bases in frame from the first base.